These 13 T cell receptor beta chains came from one sample sequenced in a study of blood T cell repertoires in COVID-19. Measured with immunoSEQ multiplex PCR; TCRdb has only the in-frame clones, and not every one. Here the sample spans 200,000 to 300,000 clones, approximately 86% being singletons. The sample was peripheral blood. These receptors were collected from a man aged 25 to 45 with active or convalescent COVID-19.

The chain recombines TRBV5-8 with TRBJ1-4; unclear D gene. This CDR3 has 14 amino acids. The ends were cut back, 1 base at V and 8 bases at J, with 12 bases in the middle. Germline assignment: CDR1 SGHTS and CDR2 YDEGEE. The CDR3 DNA follows: TGTGCCAGCAGCTTGCGAGGGTTTGGCGAAAAACTGTTTTTT. Its translation: CASSLRGFGEKLFF.

The chain combines TRBV6-6 with TRBJ1-5, with D unclear. Germline loops: CDR1 MNHNY, CDR2 SVGAGI (reference sequence). Trimming shortened V by 7 bases and J by 2 bases, and 15 bases separated the two germline ends. The CDR3 contains 15 residues. The DNA for the CDR3 is TGTGCCAGCACCACGTGGGAGAGGGGCAATCAGCCCCAGCATTTT. Amino acid sequence: CASTTWERGNQPQHF.

About this clone: Additional DNA sequences in this sample encode the identical CDR3. The rearrangement links TRBV5-1 to TRBJ1-6, with 8 bases aligning to TRBD1. The CDR3 is made up of 15 amino acids. J gave up 7 bases and V 0 bases, and 3 bases lay outside the gene matches. Germline V lookup: CDR1 SGHRS, CDR2 YFSETQ. The CDR3 reads CASSLGQGANSPLHF. The DNA of the CDR3 is TGCGCCAGCAGCTTGGGGCAGGGGGCCAATTCACCCCTCCACTTT.

This chain links TRBV9 with TRBJ2-3; D is unresolved. The CDR3 runs 14 residues. CDR1 SGDLS and CDR2 YYNGEE come from the germline V gene. V was shortened by 4 bases and J by 14 bases, with 23 bases between the two germline ends. The CDR3 nucleotides are TGTGCCAGCAGCACTCCTACTGACTCCGGCCTCGTGTATTTT. It specifies CASSTPTDSGLVYF.

CDR3 amino acids: CASSLTGAVQETQYF. DNA for the CDR3: TGTGCCAGCAGTCTAACCGGAGCCGTCCAAGAGACCCAGTACTTC. The chain joins TRBV11-2 to TRBJ2-5; D unresolved. The CDR3 loop spans 15 amino acids. Germline-derived CDR1 and CDR2 are SGHAT and FQNNGV. V was clipped by 6 bases and J by 1 base, with 15 bases between them.

The rearrangement uses TRBV14 and TRBJ1-6, with 8 bases identical to TRBD1. The length of the CDR3 is 15 residues. CDR1 is SGHDN, CDR2 FVKESK, per germline. V dropped 2 bases and J dropped 8; count of bases not matched to a gene: 5. The CDR3 is CASSQLTGGYSPLHF. The CDR3 DNA sequence: TGTGCCAGCAGCCAACTCACAGGGGGTTATTCACCCCTCCACTTT.

The chain uses TRBV19 and TRBJ1-5, with TRBD1 matching over 9 bases. Germline trimming cut 5 bases from V and 10 bases from J; bases unmatched to any gene: 9. This CDR3 is built from 14 residues. Germline lookup yields CDR1 LNHDA and CDR2 SQIVND (reference sequence). CDR3 residues: CASSGGTGNSPQHF. The CDR3 DNA reads as TGTGCCAGTAGTGGCGGGACAGGGAATAGTCCCCAGCATTTT.

The chain is built from TRBV23-1 and TRBJ2-6, with 9 nucleotides matching TRBD1. TRBV23-1 is an ORF, and what it does is uncertain. This CDR3 spans 18 amino acids. The V gene end was trimmed by 4 bases and the J gene end by 0 bases; junction bases not matched to a gene: 7. CDR3 amino acids: CASSRSGTGPSGANVLTF. The CDR3 region has the DNA TGCGCCAGCAGTCGTTCCGGGACAGGGCCCTCTGGGGCCAACGTCCTGACTTTC.

V gene TRBV2 combines with J gene TRBJ2-2, with TRBD2 matching over 7 bases. The CDR3 is 16 residues long. Per the germline V gene, CDR1 is SNHLY and CDR2 is FYNNEI. V lost 4 bases and J lost 0; bases outside the gene matches: 5. The CDR3, as DNA: TGTGCCAGCAGTGTGCTGGGACTATCGAACACCGGGGAGCTGTTTTTT. It is translated as CASSVLGLSNTGELFF.

J is TRBJ1-1 and V is TRBV21-1. TRBV21-1 is a pseudogene segment. CDR3 length: 15 residues. This CDR3 is CASSGGELTWSEAFF. The DNA for the CDR3 is TGTGCCAGCAGTGGCGGGGAATTGACGTGGTCTGAAGCTTTCTTT.

The V call is TRBV2, the J call TRBJ1-2; tentatively, D is TRBD1 (5 bases). The CDR3 contains 15 residues. The ends were cut back, 1 base at V and 4 bases at J, with 13 bases in the middle. The germline V gene encodes CDR1 SNHLY and CDR2 FYNNEI. The DNA of the CDR3 is TGTGCCAGCAGTGAAGAGGCGACAGAACCCTATGGCTACACCTTC. Protein product: CASSEEATEPYGYTF.

V is TRBV6-5 and J is TRBJ1-5; D gene unclear. CDR1 and CDR2 from the germline V gene are MNHEY and SVGAGI. Trimming stripped 6 bases from V and 3 bases from J, with 15 bases between. CDR3 length: 15 amino acids. CDR3 in DNA: TGTGCCAGCAGCTACGGGTTGCGGGTCAATCAGCCCCAGCATTTT. Residues: CASSYGLRVNQPQHF.

This clone was counted between two and nine times. This sequence joins TRBV6-6 and TRBJ2-2; the D is unclear. Trimming left V 5 bases short and J 2 bases short, with 9 bases between. Germline CDR1 reads MNHNY; CDR2 reads SVGAGI (reference sequence). The CDR3 is 14 amino acids. The CDR3 sequence: CASSIVPNTGELFF. CDR3 DNA: TGTGCCAGCAGTATAGTTCCTAACACCGGGGAGCTGTTTTTT.